The 11 T cell receptor beta chains listed next were all sequenced from one sample in a study of shared clonotypes between healthy human individuals. Libraries were prepared by immunoSEQ multiplex PCR; TCRdb keeps only in-frame clonotypes and omits some of them. Of almost 750,000 clones in the sample, about two thirds were seen once. The sequenced sample consisted of memory CD4+ T cells sorted from blood. The subset: CD45RA-negative fraction. These receptors were taken from a woman in her twenties or thirties in good health.

The chain combines TRBV18 with TRBJ1-2; 7 bases map to TRBD1. This CDR3 region has 16 residues. The V and J ends lost 2 bases and 4 bases, in that order; junction bases with no gene match: 10. CDR1 and CDR2 from the germline V gene are KGHSH and LQKENI. CDR3 region: CASSPRRQGSSYGYTF. DNA of the CDR3: TGTGCCAGCTCACCAAGGCGACAGGGTTCAAGCTATGGCTACACCTTC.

The chain links TRBV6-1 to TRBJ2-5; D ambiguous. This CDR3 contains 11 residues. Germline V gene sequence: CDR1 MNHNS, CDR2 SASEGT. V was clipped by 10 bases and J by 5 bases, with 11 bases between them. CDR3 nucleotides: TGTGCCACCCCATCACTTGAGACCCAGTACTTC. This gives the protein CATPSLETQYF.

This clone was seen many times. The same CDR3 is also encoded by other DNA sequences in this sample. The chain couples TRBV6-5 to TRBJ2-5, with TRBD2 matching over 7 bases. The CDR3 has 11 residues. The V segment lost 8 bases and the J segment 4 bases; nucleotides outside the gene matches: 1. Germline CDR1 is MNHEY and CDR2 is SVGAGI. CDR3 DNA sequence: TGTGCCAGCGGCGGGGGAGAGACCCAGTACTTC. This gives the protein CASGGGETQYF.

The rearrangement joins TRBV27 to TRBJ2-3; D tentatively fits TRBD1 or TRBD2 (5 bases each). CDR1 is MNHEY and CDR2 is SMNVEV in the germline V gene (reference sequence). This CDR3 region has 17 residues. The ends were cut back, 0 bases at V and 4 bases at J, with 17 bases in the middle. CDR3 amino acids: CASSLSGGMRAADTQYF. In DNA form, the CDR3 reads TGTGCCAGCAGTTTATCTGGGGGAATGAGGGCGGCAGATACGCAGTATTTT.

This CDR3 is CASSPREGSGNTIYF. CDR3 in DNA: TGCGCCAGCAGCCCCCGGGAAGGATCTGGAAACACCATATATTTT. V gene TRBV5-1 combines with J gene TRBJ1-3; no clear D. The V and J ends lost 4 bases and 1 base respectively, with 12 bases between them. Germline loops: CDR1 SGHRS, CDR2 YFSETQ. The CDR3 extends over 15 amino acids.

The genes are TRBV19 and TRBJ1-1; D is perhaps TRBD1 (5 bases). The CDR3 runs 15 residues. Germline CDR1 LNHDA, CDR2 SQIVND (reference sequence). Deletions cut 2 bases from V and 0 bases from J, with 10 bases between. The CDR3 loop reads CASSIPRGVNTEAFF. The CDR3 DNA reads as TGTGCCAGTAGTATACCACGGGGGGTGAACACTGAAGCTTTCTTT.

The rearrangement links TRBV11-3 to TRBJ2-6, with unresolved D. This CDR3 has 13 amino acids. The ends were cut back, 10 bases at V and 1 base at J, with 8 bases in the middle. Germline V gene sequence: CDR1 SGHNT, CDR2 YENEEA. The CDR3 nucleotides are TGTGCCACCTCACAATCTGGGGCCAACGTCCTGACTTTC. Translating it yields CATSQSGANVLTF.

The genes are TRBV28 and TRBJ2-1; the D gene could be TRBD1 or TRBD2 (5 bases each). Germline lookup yields CDR1 MDHEN and CDR2 SYDVKM. This CDR3 region has 12 residues. V was trimmed by 11 bases and J by 8 bases, leaving 16 bases between them. CDR3 DNA: TGTGCCTCCGAAGGGACGGGCGATGAGCAGTTCTTC. Protein sequence: CASEGTGDEQFF.

The genes are TRBV28 and TRBJ2-7, with 7 bases identical to TRBD1. V lost 8 bases and J lost 0; bases outside the gene matches: 7. The CDR3 runs 14 residues. Germline V gives CDR1 MDHEN, CDR2 SYDVKM. CDR3 DNA: TGTGCCAGCCCCCCGGCAGGGGGCTCCTACGAGCAGTACTTC. This codes for CASPPAGGSYEQYF.

The chain uses TRBV10-3 and TRBJ1-5; weak D call: TRBD1 (5 bases). The CDR3 covers 14 residues. Germline CDR1 reads ENHRY; CDR2 reads SYGVKD. V lost 3 bases, J lost 4 bases, and 10 bases lay in between. The CDR3 coding sequence is TGTGCCATCAGTGATCAGGGAGGTAATCAGCCCCAGCATTTT. It codes for CAISDQGGNQPQHF.

About this clone itself: This same CDR3 is encoded by further DNA sequences in the sample. This chain links TRBV6-5 with TRBJ1-1; D is unclear. CDR3 length: 14 residues. Germline lookup yields CDR1 MNHEY and CDR2 SVGAGI. V shed 2 bases and J shed 2 bases, with 9 bases lying between them. In DNA, the CDR3 is TGTGCCAGCAGTTACGGAGTGCTCAACACTGAAGCTTTCTTT. It yields the protein CASSYGVLNTEAFF.